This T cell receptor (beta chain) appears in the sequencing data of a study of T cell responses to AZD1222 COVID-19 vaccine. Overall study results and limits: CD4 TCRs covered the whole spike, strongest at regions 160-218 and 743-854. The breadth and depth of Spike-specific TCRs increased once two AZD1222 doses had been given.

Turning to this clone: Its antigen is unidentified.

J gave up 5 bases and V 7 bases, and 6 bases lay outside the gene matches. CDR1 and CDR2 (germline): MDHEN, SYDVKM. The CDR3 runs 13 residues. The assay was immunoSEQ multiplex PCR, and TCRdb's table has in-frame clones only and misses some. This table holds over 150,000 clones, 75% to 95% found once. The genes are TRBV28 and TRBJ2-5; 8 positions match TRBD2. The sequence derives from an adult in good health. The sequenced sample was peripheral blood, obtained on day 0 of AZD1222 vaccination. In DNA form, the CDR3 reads TGTGCCAGCAAGAGCGGGGGTGGTGAGACCCAGTACTTC. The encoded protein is CASKSGGGETQYF. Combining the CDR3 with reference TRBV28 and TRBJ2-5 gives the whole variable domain DVKVTQSSRYLVKRTGEKVFLECVQDMDHENMFWYRQDPGLGLRLIYFSYDVKMKEKGDIPEGYSVSREKKERFSLILESASTNQTSMYLCASKSGGGETQYFGPGTRLLVL.